These T cell receptor beta chains were read from a single sample in a study of pediatric ulcerative colitis. The method was immunoSEQ multiplex PCR; TCRdb's version includes in-frame clones alone and lacks a portion of them. The sample records 18,000 or so clones, roughly 74% being singletons. Sequenced material: gut tissue. These receptors all come from a boy aged 5-17 years with moderate ulcerative colitis. CDR3s leave out the opening cysteine and the closing phenylalanine or tryptophan. The D gene is left open where the match is weak.

TRBV28 . ASSLFQHQGYQPQH
TRBV5-4 . ASSLVGSASEAF
TRBV6-1 TRBD1 ASSEGDRRYGYT
TRBV6-5 . ASSLQGSGSGNTIY
TRBV29-1 TRBD2 SAGKPSGYVGEQF
TRBV7-3 . ASSPGRMNYGYT
TRBV16 . ASSQLELEAF
TRBV6-5 TRBD1 ASSYPGDRAETQY
TRBV7-7 TRBD2 ASSWTLAGGPDTQY
TRBV29-1 . SVRDGQETQY
TRBV9 . ASSALGTFNEQF
TRBV6-1 . ASKVEGGGTGELF
TRBV19 . ASQARGLSTDTQY
TRBV19 TRBD1 ASSPRQGWNYGYT
TRBV5-6 . ASSGPGSPGNEQF
TRBV5-4 TRBD2 ASSRGEGTQY
TRBV4-1 . ASSPSGDNQPQH
TRBV30 TRBD2 AWSVYPGGEQY
TRBV7-3 . ASSPDSAYNEQF
TRBV6-5 . ASSPTGYGYT
TRBV30 TRBD2 AWSALAGDETQY
TRBV20-1 . SASLHNEQF
TRBV19 . ASSETTGSPEAF
TRBV4-3 . ASSQDVSGRYGYT
TRBV5-4 . ASSFRTSIYEQY
TRBV2 . ASSAQEGNQPQH
TRBV6-1 . ASSVRGRAEKLF
TRBV6-6 TRBD1 ASSPKTGVNIQY
TRBV4-2 . ASSQAGPYNEQF
TRBV11-2 . ASSRVLLSSGNTIY
TRBV11-2 . ASSLGTDTQY
TRBV30 . AWSVQEVSPLH
TRBV14 TRBD2 ASSPGGSRTRPRDTQY
TRBV29-1 . SLERGGYNEQF
TRBV9 . ASSVTPSPQNYGYT
TRBV7-6 . ASGQNSYEQY
TRBV5-8 . ASTSQGTLAGTEAF
TRBV9 TRBD1 ASSAKGTVYEQY
TRBV30 . AWSQQRDNEQF
TRBV5-1 TRBD1 ASREDRGQVNTEAF
TRBV7-6 TRBD1 ASSYGQGALYNEQF
TRBV20-1 . SARDRERYT
TRBV27 TRBD1 ASSKTWDSGNYGYT
TRBV18 . ASADSGRLSTDTQY
TRBV6-1 . ASTPRFVNQPQH
TRBV5-6 TRBD1 ASSPRGQVNIQY
TRBV7-3 . ASSRGGTGELF
TRBV2 . ASSRQVLTSYEQY
TRBV5-6 TRBD1 ASSLPRTGMNTEAF